The 12 T cell receptor beta chains listed next were all sequenced from one sample in a study of cytomegalovirus exposure and HLA in healthy donors. PCR was performed using 60 Vbeta and 13 Jbeta primers. Method: immunoSEQ multiplex PCR; TCRdb's copy keeps in-frame clones and lacks some. The sample consists of roughly 100,000 clones, roughly 82% of them appearing once. The sequencing sample was made of PBMCs. These receptors were collected from a man aged 45 to 65 in good health and CMV-seronegative.

The chain is built from TRBV7-9 and TRBJ1-1; D call uncertain. Germline values: CDR1 SEHNR, CDR2 FQNEAQ (reference sequence). The CDR3 sequence is 13 residues long. Trimming stripped 1 base from V and 4 bases from J, with 7 bases between. CDR3 region: CASSLEGATEAFF. In DNA, the CDR3 is TGTGCCAGCAGCTTAGAAGGAGCCACTGAAGCTTTCTTT.

The chain carries TRBV2 and TRBJ1-1; no firm D call. V was shortened by 3 bases and J by 1 base, with 15 bases between the two germline ends. Germline V lookup: CDR1 SNHLY, CDR2 FYNNEI. CDR3 size: 16 residues. Here the CDR3 reads CASSEAELIGNTEAFF. CDR3 DNA sequence: TGTGCCAGCAGTGAGGCGGAGCTTATTGGGAACACTGAAGCTTTCTTT.

This clone was picked up one time. This chain joins TRBV13 and TRBJ1-4; D unclear. Germline V gene data show CDR1 as PRHDT and CDR2 as FYEKMQ (reference sequence). This CDR3 is 12 amino acids long. The V and J ends lost 0 bases and 8 bases respectively, with 4 bases between them. CDR3 loop: CASSLGREKLFF. The CDR3 DNA reads TGTGCCAGCAGCTTAGGGCGGGAAAAACTGTTTTTT.

This rearrangement joins TRBV4-3 to TRBJ1-6; D uncertain. Germline V gene sequence: CDR1 LGHNA, CDR2 YSLEER. The CDR3 loop spans 13 amino acids. V gave up 4 bases and J gave up 11 bases, with 12 bases separating them. The CDR3 region has the DNA TGCGCCAGCAGCCTCTCTCCCGACACACCCCTCCACTTT. It encodes CASSLSPDTPLHF.

The chain combines TRBV5-5 with TRBJ1-3, with 7 bases aligning to TRBD1. This CDR3 is 16 amino acids long. CDR1 is SGHKS and CDR2 is YYEKEE in the germline V gene (reference sequence). Trimming took 4 bases from V and 3 from J; bases not matched to a gene: 10. Written as DNA, the CDR3 is TGTGCCAGCAGCCAACAGCCTAACAGGGGTGGAAACACCATATATTTT. This encodes CASSQQPNRGGNTIYF.

This clone was recorded a few times. V gene TRBV7-8 combines with J gene TRBJ2-7; 9 nucleotides line up with TRBD2. The CDR3 has 14 residues. The germline gives CDR1 SGHVS, CDR2 FQNEAQ. V gave up 2 bases and J gave up 6 bases; unmatched junction bases: 5. In nucleotides, the CDR3 is TGTGCCAGCAGCTTACTGCGGGGGGGAGGCGAGCAGTACGTC. It specifies CASSLLRGGGEQYV.

The rearrangement joins TRBV4-2 to TRBJ2-5; 9 nucleotides agree with TRBD2. The V segment lost 0 bases and the J segment 5 bases; nucleotides outside the gene matches: 7. Germline V gives CDR1 LGHNA, CDR2 YNFKEQ. The CDR3 spans 16 residues. CDR3 DNA: TGTGCCAGCAGCCAAGATCGCGCGGGGGGGCGTGAGACCCAGTACTTC. It is translated as CASSQDRAGGRETQYF.

The chain uses TRBV27 and TRBJ1-4; no firm D call. This CDR3 has 16 residues. Trimming removed 2 bases from V and 8 bases from J, with 18 bases in between. Germline V gives CDR1 MNHEY, CDR2 SMNVEV (reference sequence). For the CDR3, the DNA is TGTGCCAGCAGTTTAGTCAGGCCGGGAGTGGAGGAAAAACTGTTTTTT. Protein product: CASSLVRPGVEEKLFF.

The CDR3 sequence: CASSLEGTSQETQYF. CDR3 bases: TGCGCCAGCAGCTTGGAAGGGACTTCACAAGAGACCCAGTACTTC. V usage is TRBV5-1 and J usage is TRBJ2-5; a possible D gene is TRBD2 (6 bases). There are 15 residues in the CDR3. Germline lookup yields CDR1 SGHRS and CDR2 YFSETQ. Trimming took 0 bases from V and 2 from J, leaving 11 bases between them.

The V gene is TRBV11-2, the J gene TRBJ2-5, with TRBD1 identical over 7 bases. The length of the CDR3 is 15 residues. Unmatched junction bases numbered 13, after V lost 5 bases and J lost 7 bases. Germline V gives CDR1 SGHAT, CDR2 FQNNGV. DNA of the CDR3: TGTGCCAGCAGCCCCGGCCCAGGGGGTAGTGTGACCCAGTACTTC. Translated, it gives CASSPGPGGSVTQYF.

The chain carries TRBV4-2 and TRBJ2-1; 7 bases agree with TRBD1. V shed 3 bases, J shed 5 bases, and the junction held 4 bases outside the gene matches. There are 14 residues in the CDR3. Germline V gene sequence: CDR1 LGHNA, CDR2 YNFKEQ. The CDR3 here is CASSQTGRNNEQFF. DNA for the CDR3: TGTGCCAGCAGCCAGACAGGGCGCAACAATGAGCAGTTCTTC.

This clone was seen a single time. This sequence joins TRBV5-1 and TRBJ1-1, with D perhaps TRBD1 (6 bases). This CDR3 has 15 amino acids. Germline V gene lookup returns CDR1 SGHRS and CDR2 YFSETQ. V shed 4 bases and J shed 2 bases, with 15 bases lying between them. Written as DNA, the CDR3 is TGCGCCAGCAGCCCACAGACAGGCCTAAACACTGAAGCTTTCTTT. Encoded protein: CASSPQTGLNTEAFF.